A selection of T cell receptor beta chains follows, all from one sample in a study of shared clonotypes between healthy human individuals. The protocol was immunoSEQ multiplex PCR, while the TCRdb copy is restricted to in-frame clones and leaves out a portion. The data show about 2.3 million clones, with 80% to 95% seen just once and 0.3% to 0.45% held by the top ten. Sequencing input: naive CD4+ T cells from PBMCs. These receptors all come from a man between 18 and 35 years old in good health. Some clones in this sample may be carry-over from other donors' samples. Each CDR3 is given without its conserved first and last residue.

j_call v_call cdr3_aa
TRBJ1-4 TRBV4-1 ASSQYTGQTGREKLF
TRBJ1-5 TRBV7-2 ASSPTGPGQPQH
TRBJ2-3 TRBV5-1 ASSSGISTDTQY
TRBJ2-3 TRBV6-5 ASSTRQLPQY
TRBJ1-2 TRBV29-1 SVGNAYGYT
TRBJ1-1 TRBV5-1 ASSRMGQRNTEAF
TRBJ1-5 TRBV19 ASSIRLVGDQPQH
TRBJ2-1 TRBV5-1 ASSLSGRLYNEQF
TRBJ2-2 TRBV5-4 ASSLGLAGNTGELF
TRBJ2-1 TRBV4-3 ASSQDILAQGQF